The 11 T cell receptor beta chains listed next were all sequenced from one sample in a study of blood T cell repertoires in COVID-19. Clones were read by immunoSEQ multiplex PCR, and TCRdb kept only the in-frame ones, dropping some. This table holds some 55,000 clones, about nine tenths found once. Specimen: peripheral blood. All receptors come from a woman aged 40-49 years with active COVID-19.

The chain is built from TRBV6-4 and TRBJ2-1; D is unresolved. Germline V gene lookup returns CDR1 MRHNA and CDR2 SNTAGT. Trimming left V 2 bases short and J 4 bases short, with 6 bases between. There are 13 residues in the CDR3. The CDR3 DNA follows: TGTGCCAGCAGTGACCCCCCTTACAATGAGCAGTTCTTC. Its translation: CASSDPPYNEQFF.

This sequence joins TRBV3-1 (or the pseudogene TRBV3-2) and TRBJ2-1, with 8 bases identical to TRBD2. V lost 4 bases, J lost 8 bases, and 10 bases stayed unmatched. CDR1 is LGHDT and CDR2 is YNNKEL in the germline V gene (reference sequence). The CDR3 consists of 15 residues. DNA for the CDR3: TGTGCCAGCAGCCGTTCTCGGGGGGGATCGGATGAGCAGTTCTTC. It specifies CASSRSRGGSDEQFF.

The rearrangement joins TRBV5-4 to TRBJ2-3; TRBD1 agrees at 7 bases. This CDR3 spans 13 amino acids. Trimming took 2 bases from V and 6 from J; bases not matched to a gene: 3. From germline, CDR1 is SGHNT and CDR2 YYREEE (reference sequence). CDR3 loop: CASSFQGEDTQYF. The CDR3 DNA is TGTGCCAGCAGCTTCCAGGGGGAGGATACGCAGTATTTT.

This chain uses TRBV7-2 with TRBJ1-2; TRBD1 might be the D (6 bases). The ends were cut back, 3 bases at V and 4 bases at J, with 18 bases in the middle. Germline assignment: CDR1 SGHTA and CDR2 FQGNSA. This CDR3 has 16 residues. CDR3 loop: CASSLAGTSNVYGYTF. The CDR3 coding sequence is TGTGCCAGCAGCTTGGCCGGGACAAGCAACGTCTATGGCTACACCTTC.

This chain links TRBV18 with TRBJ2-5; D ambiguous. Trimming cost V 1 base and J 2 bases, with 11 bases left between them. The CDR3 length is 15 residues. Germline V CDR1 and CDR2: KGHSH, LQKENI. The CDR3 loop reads CASSPLARTQETQYF. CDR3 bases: TGTGCCAGCTCACCACTGGCAAGAACACAAGAGACCCAGTACTTC.

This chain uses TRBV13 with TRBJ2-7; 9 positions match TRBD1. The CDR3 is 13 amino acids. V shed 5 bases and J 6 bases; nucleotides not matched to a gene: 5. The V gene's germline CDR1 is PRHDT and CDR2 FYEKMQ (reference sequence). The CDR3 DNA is TGTGCCAGCAGCCGGACAGGGGCCGGCGAGCAGTACTTC. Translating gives CASSRTGAGEQYF.

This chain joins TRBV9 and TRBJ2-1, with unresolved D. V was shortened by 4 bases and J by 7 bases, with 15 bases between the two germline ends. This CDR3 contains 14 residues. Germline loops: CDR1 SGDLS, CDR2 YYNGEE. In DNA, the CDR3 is TGTGCCAGCAGCTTTGGGTCCAGGTTGAATGAGCAGTTCTTC. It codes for CASSFGSRLNEQFF.

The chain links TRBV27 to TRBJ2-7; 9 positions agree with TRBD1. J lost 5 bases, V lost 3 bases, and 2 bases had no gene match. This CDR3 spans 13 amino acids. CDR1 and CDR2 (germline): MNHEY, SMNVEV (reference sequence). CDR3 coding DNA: TGTGCCAGCAGTTTGTGGACAGGGGACGAGCAGTACTTC. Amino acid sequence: CASSLWTGDEQYF.

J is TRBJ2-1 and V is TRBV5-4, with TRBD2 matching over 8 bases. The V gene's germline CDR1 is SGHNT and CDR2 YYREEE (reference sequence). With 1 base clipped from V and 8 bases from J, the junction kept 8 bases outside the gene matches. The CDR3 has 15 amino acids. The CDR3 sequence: CASSLFAPGGDEQFF. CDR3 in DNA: TGTGCCAGCAGCTTGTTCGCACCGGGGGGGGATGAGCAGTTCTTC.

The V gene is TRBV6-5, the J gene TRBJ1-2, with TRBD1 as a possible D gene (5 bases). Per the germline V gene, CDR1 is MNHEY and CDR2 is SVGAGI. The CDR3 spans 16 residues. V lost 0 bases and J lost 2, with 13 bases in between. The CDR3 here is CASSYSRDGDNYGYTF. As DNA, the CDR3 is TGTGCCAGCAGTTACTCGCGGGACGGAGACAACTATGGCTACACCTTC.

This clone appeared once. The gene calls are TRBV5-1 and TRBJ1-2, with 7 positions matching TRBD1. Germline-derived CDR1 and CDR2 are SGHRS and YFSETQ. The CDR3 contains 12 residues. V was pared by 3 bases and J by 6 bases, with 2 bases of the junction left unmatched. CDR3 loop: CASSYGQDGYTF. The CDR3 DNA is TGCGCCAGCAGCTACGGACAGGATGGCTACACCTTC.